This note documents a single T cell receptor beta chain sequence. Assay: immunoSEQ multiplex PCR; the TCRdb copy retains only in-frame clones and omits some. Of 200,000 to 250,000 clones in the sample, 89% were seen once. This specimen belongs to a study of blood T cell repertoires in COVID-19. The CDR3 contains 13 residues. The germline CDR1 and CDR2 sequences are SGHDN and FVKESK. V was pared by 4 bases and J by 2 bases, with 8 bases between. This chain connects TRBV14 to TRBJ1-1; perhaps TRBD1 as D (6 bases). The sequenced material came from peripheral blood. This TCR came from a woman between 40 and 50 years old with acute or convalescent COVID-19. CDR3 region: CASSRQENTEAFF. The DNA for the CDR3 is TGTGCCAGCAGCCGACAGGAAAACACTGAAGCTTTCTTT.